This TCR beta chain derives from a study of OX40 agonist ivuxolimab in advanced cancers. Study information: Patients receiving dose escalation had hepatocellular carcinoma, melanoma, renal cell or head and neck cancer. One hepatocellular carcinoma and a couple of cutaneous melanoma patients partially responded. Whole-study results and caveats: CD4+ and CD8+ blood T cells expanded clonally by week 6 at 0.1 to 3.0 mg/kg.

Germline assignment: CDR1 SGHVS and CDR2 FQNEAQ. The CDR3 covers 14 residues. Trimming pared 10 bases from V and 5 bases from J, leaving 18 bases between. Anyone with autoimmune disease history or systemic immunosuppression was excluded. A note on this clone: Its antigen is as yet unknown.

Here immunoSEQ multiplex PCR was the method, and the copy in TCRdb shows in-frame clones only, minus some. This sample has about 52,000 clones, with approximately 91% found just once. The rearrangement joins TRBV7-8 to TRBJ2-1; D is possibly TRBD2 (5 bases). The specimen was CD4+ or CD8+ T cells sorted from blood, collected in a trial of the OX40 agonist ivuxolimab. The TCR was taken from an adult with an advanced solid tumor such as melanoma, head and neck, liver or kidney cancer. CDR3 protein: CATSREYKNNEQFF. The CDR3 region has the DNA TGTGCCACCTCCCGGGAATACAAAAACAATGAGCAGTTCTTC.